The entry below describes one TCR beta chain. The antigen is not known. These data belong to a study of cytomegalovirus exposure and HLA in healthy donors. About the research overall: The Caucasian-associated ancestry cluster contained about four fifths of the 300 to 450 genotyped donors.

The PCR made use of 60 Vbeta and 13 Jbeta primers. Here immunoSEQ multiplex PCR was the method, and the copy in TCRdb shows in-frame clones only, minus some. The sample has roughly 190,000 clones, over 75% seen once. Findings and caveats of the study: The study flagged about 160 TCR beta chains as cytomegalovirus-associated. High sensitivity and specificity were reportedly achieved when the classifier diagnosed cytomegalovirus status. Per a later analysis, HLA-associated TCR beta chains showed more clonal expansion than other, equally common TCR beta chains.

The sequenced sample was PBMCs. The sequence came from a man between 18 and 29 years old in good health and CMV-seronegative.

The CDR3 region is CASSLYLAGIYEQYF. CDR3 nucleotides: TGTGCCAGCAGCTTATATCTAGCGGGAATATACGAGCAGTACTTC. V gene TRBV7-8 combines with J gene TRBJ2-7; 9 bases are a match to TRBD2. CDR1 is SGHVS, CDR2 FQNEAQ, per germline. After removal of 2 bases from V and 4 bases from J, the junction contained 6 bases not matched to a gene. CDR3 length: 15 residues. The full variable domain, completed using reference TRBV7-8 and TRBJ2-7, is GAGVSQSPRYKVAKRGQDVALRCDPISGHVSLFWYQQALGQGPEFLTYFQNEAQLDKSGLPSDRFFAERPEGSVSTLKIQRTQQEDSAVYLCASSLYLAGIYEQYFGPGTRLTVT.